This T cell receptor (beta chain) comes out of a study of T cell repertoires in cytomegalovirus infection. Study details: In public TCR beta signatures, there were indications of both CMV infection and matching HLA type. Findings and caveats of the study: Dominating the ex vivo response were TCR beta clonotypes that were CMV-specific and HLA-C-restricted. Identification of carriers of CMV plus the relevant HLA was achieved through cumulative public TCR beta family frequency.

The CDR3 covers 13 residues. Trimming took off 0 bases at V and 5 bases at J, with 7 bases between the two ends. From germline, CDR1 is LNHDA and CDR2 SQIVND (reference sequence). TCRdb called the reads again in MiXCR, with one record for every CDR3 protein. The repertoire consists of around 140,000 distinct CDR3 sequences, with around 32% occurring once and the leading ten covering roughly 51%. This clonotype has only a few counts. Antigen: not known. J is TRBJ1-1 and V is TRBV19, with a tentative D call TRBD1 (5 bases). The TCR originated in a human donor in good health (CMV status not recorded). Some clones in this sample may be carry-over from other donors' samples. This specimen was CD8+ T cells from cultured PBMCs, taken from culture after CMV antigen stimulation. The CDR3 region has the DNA TGTGCCAGTAGTATAGATGGGGGGACTGAAGCTTTCTTT. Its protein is CASSIDGGTEAFF.